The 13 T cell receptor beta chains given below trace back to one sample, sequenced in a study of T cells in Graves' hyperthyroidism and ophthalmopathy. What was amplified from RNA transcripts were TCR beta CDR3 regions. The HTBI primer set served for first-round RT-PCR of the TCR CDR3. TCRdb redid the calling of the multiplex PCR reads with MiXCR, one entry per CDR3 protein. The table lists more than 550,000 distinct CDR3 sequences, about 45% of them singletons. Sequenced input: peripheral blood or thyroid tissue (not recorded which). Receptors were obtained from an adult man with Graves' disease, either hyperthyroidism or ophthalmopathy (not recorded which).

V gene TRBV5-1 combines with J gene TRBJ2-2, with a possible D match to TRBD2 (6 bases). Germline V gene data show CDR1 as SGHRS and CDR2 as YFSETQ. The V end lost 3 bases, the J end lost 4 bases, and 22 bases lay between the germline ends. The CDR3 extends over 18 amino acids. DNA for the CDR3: TGCGCCAGCAGCTCTAACCCCTGGACGGGAGTGGGCACCGGGGAGCTGTTTTTT. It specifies CASSSNPWTGVGTGELFF.

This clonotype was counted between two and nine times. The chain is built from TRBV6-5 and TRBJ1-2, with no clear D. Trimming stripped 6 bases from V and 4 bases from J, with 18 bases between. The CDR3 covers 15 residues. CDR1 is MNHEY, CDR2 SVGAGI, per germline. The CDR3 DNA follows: TGTGCCAGCAGCCACGGAGGGTCAATCAGCTATGGCTACACCTTC. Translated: CASSHGGSISYGYTF.

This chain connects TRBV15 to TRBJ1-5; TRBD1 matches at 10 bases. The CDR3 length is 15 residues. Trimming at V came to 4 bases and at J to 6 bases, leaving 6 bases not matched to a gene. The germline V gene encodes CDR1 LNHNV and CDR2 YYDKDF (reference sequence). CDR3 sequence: CATSNPGQGLQPQHF. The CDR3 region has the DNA TGTGCCACCAGCAATCCGGGACAGGGGCTTCAGCCCCAGCATTTT.

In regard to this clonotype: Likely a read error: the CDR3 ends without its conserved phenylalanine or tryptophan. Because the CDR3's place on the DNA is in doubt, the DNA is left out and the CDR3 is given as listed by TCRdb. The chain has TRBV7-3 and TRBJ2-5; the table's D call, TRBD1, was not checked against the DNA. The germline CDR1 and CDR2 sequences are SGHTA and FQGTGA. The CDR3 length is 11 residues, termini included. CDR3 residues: CASSLYVGAVV.

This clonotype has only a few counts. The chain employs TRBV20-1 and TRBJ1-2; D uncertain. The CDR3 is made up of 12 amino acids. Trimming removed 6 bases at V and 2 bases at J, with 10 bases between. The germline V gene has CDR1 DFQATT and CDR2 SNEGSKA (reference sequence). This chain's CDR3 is CSATSDNYGYTF. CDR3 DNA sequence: TGCAGTGCCACCTCGGACAACTATGGCTACACCTTC.

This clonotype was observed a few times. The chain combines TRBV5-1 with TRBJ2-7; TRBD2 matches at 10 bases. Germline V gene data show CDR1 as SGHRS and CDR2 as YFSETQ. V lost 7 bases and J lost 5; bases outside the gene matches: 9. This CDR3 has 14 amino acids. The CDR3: CASGPGLALNEQYF. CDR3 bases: TGCGCCAGCGGGCCGGGACTAGCGCTTAACGAGCAGTACTTC.

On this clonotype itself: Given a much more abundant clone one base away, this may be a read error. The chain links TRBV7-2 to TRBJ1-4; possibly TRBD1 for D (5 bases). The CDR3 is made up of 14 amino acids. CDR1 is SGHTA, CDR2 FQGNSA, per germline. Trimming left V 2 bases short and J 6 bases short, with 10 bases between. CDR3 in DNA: TGTGCCAGCAGCTTATTGCAGGGTGATGAAAAACTGTTTTTT. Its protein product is CASSLLQGDEKLFF.

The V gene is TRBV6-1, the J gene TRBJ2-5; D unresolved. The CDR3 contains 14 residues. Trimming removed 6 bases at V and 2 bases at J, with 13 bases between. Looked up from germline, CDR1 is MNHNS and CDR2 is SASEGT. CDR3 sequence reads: CASSAGSAQETQYF. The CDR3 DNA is TGTGCCAGCAGCGCCGGGTCAGCTCAAGAGACCCAGTACTTC.

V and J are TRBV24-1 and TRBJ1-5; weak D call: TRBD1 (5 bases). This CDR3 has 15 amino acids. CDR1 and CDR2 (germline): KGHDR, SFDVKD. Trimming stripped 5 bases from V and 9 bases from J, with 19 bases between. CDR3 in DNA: TGTGCCACCAGTGCATACTCAGTCCAGGGACCGCCCCAGCATTTT. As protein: CATSAYSVQGPPQHF.

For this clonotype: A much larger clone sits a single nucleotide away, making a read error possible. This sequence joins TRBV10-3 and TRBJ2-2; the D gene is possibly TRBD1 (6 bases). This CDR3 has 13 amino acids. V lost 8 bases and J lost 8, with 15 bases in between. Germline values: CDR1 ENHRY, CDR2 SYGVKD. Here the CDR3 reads CAIGIQGTGELFF. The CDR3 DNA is TGTGCCATCGGGATACAGGGTACTGGGGAGCTGTTTTTT.

The CDR3 bases are TGTGCCACCAGTGACCCACAGGGTGGCAACGTCCTGACTTTC. This sequence encodes CATSDPQGGNVLTF. The V gene is TRBV24-1, the J gene TRBJ2-6, with D perhaps TRBD1 (6 bases). Germline loops: CDR1 KGHDR, CDR2 SFDVKD. The germline V and J ends were trimmed by 4 bases and 9 bases, with 12 bases remaining between them. The CDR3 has 14 amino acids.

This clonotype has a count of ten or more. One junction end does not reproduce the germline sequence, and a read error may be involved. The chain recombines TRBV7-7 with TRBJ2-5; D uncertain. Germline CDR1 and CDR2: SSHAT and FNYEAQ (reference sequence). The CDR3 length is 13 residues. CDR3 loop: CASSLGLWETQYF. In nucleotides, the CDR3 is TGTGCTAGCAGCTTAGGTCTGTGGGAGACCCAGTACTTC.

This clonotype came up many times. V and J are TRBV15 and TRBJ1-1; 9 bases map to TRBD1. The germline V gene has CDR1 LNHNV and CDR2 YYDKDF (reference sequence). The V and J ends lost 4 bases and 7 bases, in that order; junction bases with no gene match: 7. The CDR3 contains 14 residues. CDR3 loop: CATSKGQGHFEAFF. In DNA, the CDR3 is TGTGCCACCAGCAAAGGACAGGGGCATTTTGAAGCTTTCTTT.